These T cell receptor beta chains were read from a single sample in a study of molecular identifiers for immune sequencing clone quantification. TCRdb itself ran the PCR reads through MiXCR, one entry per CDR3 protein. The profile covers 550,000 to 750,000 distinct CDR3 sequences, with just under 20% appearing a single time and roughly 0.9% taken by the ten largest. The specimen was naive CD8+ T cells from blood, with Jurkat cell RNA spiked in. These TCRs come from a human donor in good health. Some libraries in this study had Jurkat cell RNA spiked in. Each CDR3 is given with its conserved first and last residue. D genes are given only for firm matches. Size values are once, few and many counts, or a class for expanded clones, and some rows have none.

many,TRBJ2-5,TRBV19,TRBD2,TGTGCCAGTACTAGCGGGAGGTACCAAGAGACCCAGTACTTC,CASTSGRYQETQYF
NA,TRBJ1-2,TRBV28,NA,TGTGCCAGCAGTTTGTGGCCGACAGACAACTATGGCTACACCTTC,CASSLWPTDNYGYTF
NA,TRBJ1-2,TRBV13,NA,TGTGCCAGCAGCGTAGGGAGGGGGAACTATGGCTACACCTTC,CASSVGRGNYGYTF
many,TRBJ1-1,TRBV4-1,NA,TGCGCCAGCAGAGACAGATTGAACACTGAAGCTTTCTTT,CASRDRLNTEAFF
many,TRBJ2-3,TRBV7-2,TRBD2,TGTGCCAGCAGCTTCGGACTAGCGGGAGGGTGGGGCACAGATACGCAGTATTTT,CASSFGLAGGWGTDTQYF
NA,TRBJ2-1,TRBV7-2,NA,TGTGCCAGCAGCTTAGTCGGCCTCCTTAATGAGCAGTTCTTC,CASSLVGLLNEQFF
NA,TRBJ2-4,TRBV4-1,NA,TGCGCCAGCAGCCAAGTTCTCAGCGGATTAGCCAAAAACATTCAGTACTTC,CASSQVLSGLAKNIQYF
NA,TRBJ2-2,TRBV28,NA,TGTGCCAGCAGTTTTGGATTGGGTCTCGGAGGAATCGGGGAGCCGTTTTTT,CASSFGLGLGGIGEPFF
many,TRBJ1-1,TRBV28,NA,TGTGCCAGCACCCCGTCGGGGACCACTGAAGCTTTCTTT,CASTPSGTTEAFF
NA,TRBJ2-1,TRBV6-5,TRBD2,TGTGCCAGCAGGGTCGCGGGAGACTACAATGAGCAGCTCTTC,CASRVAGDYNEQLF
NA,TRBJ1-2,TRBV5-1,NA,TGCGCCAGCAGCTTGCGGTCGAGCACAAATGTCTACACCTTC,CASSLRSSTNVYTF
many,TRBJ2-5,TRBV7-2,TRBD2,TGTGCCAGCAGCTACACTAGCGGGAGCCAGTACTTC,CASSYTSGSQYF
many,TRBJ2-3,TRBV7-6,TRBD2,TGTGCCAGCAGCTTAGCGCTAGCGGGGCTTTTCACAGATACGCAGTATTTT,CASSLALAGLFTDTQYF
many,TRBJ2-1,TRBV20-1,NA,TGCAGTGCTAGAACCTCTAGCGACTACAATGAGCAGTTCTTC,CSARTSSDYNEQFF
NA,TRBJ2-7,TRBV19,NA,TGTGCCAGTAGTATGGGACTGGGAGAGGCCTACGAGCAGTACTTC,CASSMGLGEAYEQYF
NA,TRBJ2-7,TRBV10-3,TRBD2,TGTTCGATCGGGACTAGCGGGGTATTCGACGAGCAGTACTTC,CSIGTSGVFDEQYF
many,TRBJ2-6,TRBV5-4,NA,TGTGCCAGCAGCTTAGCAGGGGCCGGGGCCAACGTCCTGACTTTC,CASSLAGAGANVLTF
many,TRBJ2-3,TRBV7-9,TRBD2,TGTGCCAGCAGCCGCAGCGGGGGGTACACAGATACGCAGTATTTT,CASSRSGGYTDTQYF
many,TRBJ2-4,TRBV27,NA,TGTGCCAGCAGCCCCTCCCGCGCCAAAAACATTCAGTACTTC,CASSPSRAKNIQYF
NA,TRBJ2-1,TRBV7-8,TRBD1,TGTGCCAGCAGCCCCTTCGGACAGGGATTTTCCTCCTACAATGAGCAGTTCTTC,CASSPFGQGFSSYNEQFF
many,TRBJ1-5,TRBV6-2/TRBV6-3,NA,TGTGCCAGCAGAAAATCAGACAGGTACAATCAGCCCCAGCATTTT,CASRKSDRYNQPQHF
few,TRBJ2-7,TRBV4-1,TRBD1,TGCGCCAGCAGCCAATTTACTACAGGGGGCTTAGTCGAGCAGTACTTC,CASSQFTTGGLVEQYF
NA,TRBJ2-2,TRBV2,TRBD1,TGTGCCAGCAGAGACGACACCGGGACAGGGAAGGTGTTTTTT,CASRDDTGTGKVFF
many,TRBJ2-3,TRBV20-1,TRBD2,TGCAGTGCTACGGGCCCGGGACTAGCGGGGATGATCACAGATACGCAGTATTTT,CSATGPGLAGMITDTQYF
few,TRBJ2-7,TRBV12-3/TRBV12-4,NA,TGTGCCAGCAGTTTTGTTCTAGGGGCCTACGAGCAGTACTTC,CASSFVLGAYEQYF
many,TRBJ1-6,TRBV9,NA,TGTGCCAGCAGCGTAAGGGATTCACCCCTCCACTTT,CASSVRDSPLHF
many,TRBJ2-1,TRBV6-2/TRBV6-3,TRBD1,TGTGCCAGCAGTCCAAGGTGGACAGGCTTGATTGGGAATGAGCAGTTCTTC,CASSPRWTGLIGNEQFF
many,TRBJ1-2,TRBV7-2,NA,TGTGCCAGCAGCTTAGGTATAGCAGGGGAGTTATATGGCTACACCTTC,CASSLGIAGELYGYTF
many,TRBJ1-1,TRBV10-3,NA,TGTGCCATCAGTGAGTCTTTTAGTGCGAACACTGAAGCTTTCTTT,CAISESFSANTEAFF
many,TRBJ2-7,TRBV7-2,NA,TGTGCCAGCAGCTCCGCGGCTGTCACCTCCTACGAGCAGTACTTC,CASSSAAVTSYEQYF
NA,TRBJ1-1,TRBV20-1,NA,TGCAGTGCTACCCCGAGGCAGAAGAACACTGAAGCTTTCTTT,CSATPRQKNTEAFF
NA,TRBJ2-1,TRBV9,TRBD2,TGTGCCAGCAGCACCTTTCTAGCGGGGGCACACAATGAGCAGTTCTTC,CASSTFLAGAHNEQFF
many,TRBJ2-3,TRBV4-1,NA,TGCGCCAGCAGCCAAGAGGTGACGGGGGCAGATACGCAGTATTTT,CASSQEVTGADTQYF
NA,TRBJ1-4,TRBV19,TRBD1,TGTGCCAGTAGTCGCACGGACAGGAGGCATGAAAAACTGTTTTTT,CASSRTDRRHEKLFF
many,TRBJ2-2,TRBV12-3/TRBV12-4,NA,TGTGCCAGCATCTGGGAGGGGGCGGCCGGGGAGCTGTTTTTT,CASIWEGAAGELFF
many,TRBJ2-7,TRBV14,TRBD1,TGTGCCAGCAGCCAAGTACAGGGGGCTAAGGCCGACGAGCAGTACTTC,CASSQVQGAKADEQYF
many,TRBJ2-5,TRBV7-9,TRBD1,TGTGCCAGCAGCTCAGGGGGTGTATTGGACAGCCAAGAGACCCAGTACTTC,CASSSGGVLDSQETQYF
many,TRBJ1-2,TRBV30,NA,TGTGCCTGGAGTGACAGCGTTGAATATGGCTACACCTTC,CAWSDSVEYGYTF
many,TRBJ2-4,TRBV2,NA,TGTGCCAGCAACGGAGGGGAGATAGGGGAGGACATTCAGTACTTC,CASNGGEIGEDIQYF
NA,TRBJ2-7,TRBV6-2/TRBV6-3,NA,TGTGCCACTTCGGCTGCCTACGAGCAGTACTTC,CATSAAYEQYF
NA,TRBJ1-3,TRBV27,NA,TGTGCCAGCAGTTCCGTAACCCCCCTAGGGCCTGGAAACGCCATATATTTT,CASSSVTPLGPGNAIYF
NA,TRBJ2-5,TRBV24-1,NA,TGTGCCACCAGTCCCCCCTTCGGTGAGGCCCAGTACTTC,CATSPPFGEAQYF
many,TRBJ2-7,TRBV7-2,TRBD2,TGTGCCAGCAGCCTGCTGGGTCTTGCTAGCGGGGGGGCCTCTTTTGTCCTCGAGCAGTACTTC,CASSLLGLASGGASFVLEQYF
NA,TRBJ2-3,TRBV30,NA,TGTGCCTGGAGTGTTCCCCGGGACACCGGGTTAGATACGCAGTATTTT,CAWSVPRDTGLDTQYF
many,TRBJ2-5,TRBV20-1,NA,TGCAGTGCTAGAAGTCAGCGGGCGACCTGGTACCAAGAGACCCAGTACTTC,CSARSQRATWYQETQYF
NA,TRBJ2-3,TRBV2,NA,TGTGCCAGCAGTGATAGAAGGGGAAGGGGGACAGATACGCAGTATTTT,CASSDRRGRGTDTQYF
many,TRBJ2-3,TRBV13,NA,TGTGCCAGCAGCTTAGGCCCGGGACTGACGATAGATACGCAGTATTTT,CASSLGPGLTIDTQYF
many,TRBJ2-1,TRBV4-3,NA,TGCGCCAGCAGCCAAGATTCGGGGGCAGTTTATGAGCAGTTCTTC,CASSQDSGAVYEQFF
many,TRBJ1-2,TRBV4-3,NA,TGCGCCAGCAGCCAATCCGAACAGCCTTATTACTATGGCTACACCTTC,CASSQSEQPYYYGYTF
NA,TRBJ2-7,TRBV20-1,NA,TGCAGTGCTAGAGATACGTCGACTGGCTCCTACGAGCAGTACTTC,CSARDTSTGSYEQYF
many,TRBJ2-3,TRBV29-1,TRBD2,TGCAGCGTTGAAGATTCCCTAGCGGGAGGGTTTAGCACAGATACGCAGTATTTT,CSVEDSLAGGFSTDTQYF
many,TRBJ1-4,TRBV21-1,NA,TGTGCCAGCAGCAAAGAGGTCTTTGAACGGAGCCTAGAAAAACTGTTTTTT,CASSKEVFERSLEKLFF
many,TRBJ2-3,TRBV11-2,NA,TGTGCCAGCAGCTTTACTAACTCCCCAGATACGCAGTATTTT,CASSFTNSPDTQYF
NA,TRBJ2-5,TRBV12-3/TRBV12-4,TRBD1,TGTGCCAGCAGTACAGGACAGGCGCCCATGGGAGAGACCCAGTACTTC,CASSTGQAPMGETQYF
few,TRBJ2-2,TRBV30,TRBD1,TGTGCCTGGAGCCCTCCGGGACAGGGATTGAACACCGGGGAGCTGTTTTTT,CAWSPPGQGLNTGELFF
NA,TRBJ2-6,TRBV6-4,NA,TGTGCCAGCAGTGACTCGAATCTTTCTGGGGCCAACGTCCTGACTTTC,CASSDSNLSGANVLTF